The 10 T cell receptor beta chains below come from one sample, sequenced in a study of shared clonotypes between healthy human individuals. Some clones are missing from TCRdb's copy, which holds only in-frame ones; the method was immunoSEQ multiplex PCR. The sample shows 2.3 million or so clones, roughly 93% of them seen only once. The sequenced sample was naive CD4+ T cells from PBMCs. Stated subset: CD45RA+ positively selected. Source of these receptors: a man aged 18 to 29 in good health. Some clones in this sample may be carry-over from other donors' samples.

The V gene is TRBV28, the J gene TRBJ1-5; D possibly corresponds to TRBD1 (5 bases). There are 16 residues in the CDR3. V gave up 2 bases and J gave up 0 bases, with 11 bases separating them. From germline, CDR1 is MDHEN and CDR2 SYDVKM. Here the CDR3 DNA reads TGTGCCAGCAGTTTAAGGGGACGGTATAGCAATCAGCCCCAGCATTTT. It yields the protein CASSLRGRYSNQPQHF.

The rearrangement uses TRBV7-2 and TRBJ1-5; possible D gene TRBD1, 5 bases. Germline V CDR1 and CDR2: SGHTA, FQGNSA. This CDR3 spans 17 amino acids. V was trimmed by 1 base and J by 6 bases, leaving 19 bases between them. CDR3 region: CASSLGGTYLTGQPQHF. In nucleotides, the CDR3 is TGTGCCAGCAGCTTAGGTGGGACCTACCTAACGGGTCAGCCCCAGCATTTT.

The chain employs TRBV7-8 and TRBJ2-3; 14 bases map to TRBD2. After removal of 4 bases from V and 1 base from J, the junction contained 1 base not matched to a gene. The CDR3 extends over 16 amino acids. The V gene's germline CDR1 is SGHVS and CDR2 FQNEAQ. CDR3 sequence: CASSSGLAGGTDTQYF. CDR3 nucleotide sequence: TGTGCCAGCAGCTCGGGACTAGCGGGAGGCACAGATACGCAGTATTTT.

The rearrangement links TRBV23-1 to TRBJ2-5; 9 nucleotides line up with TRBD1. TRBV23-1 belongs to the ORF category, with a function that is uncertain. The length of the CDR3 is 16 residues. Trimming cost V 0 bases and J 5 bases; bases outside gene matches: 7. The CDR3, as DNA: TGCGCCAGCAGTCAATCGGGGGACAGGGTGAGGGAGACCCAGTACTTC. The encoded protein is CASSQSGDRVRETQYF.

This sequence joins TRBV9 and TRBJ2-2; D perhaps matches TRBD2 (6 bases). Trimming stripped 2 bases from V and 6 bases from J, with 14 bases between. The CDR3 totals 15 residues. The germline CDR1 and CDR2 sequences are SGDLS and YYNGEE. The CDR3 region has the DNA TGTGCCAGCAGCGTCGATGGGAGGATGGCCGGGGAGCTGTTTTTT. It translates to CASSVDGRMAGELFF.

About this clone: Other nucleotide sequences in the sample specify the same CDR3. The rearrangement joins TRBV19 to TRBJ1-1; D unclear. Germline V gene sequence: CDR1 LNHDA, CDR2 SQIVND (reference sequence). The V and J ends lost 5 bases and 1 base respectively, with 2 bases between them. This CDR3 region has 11 residues. The CDR3 loop reads CASSQNTEAFF. The CDR3 bases are TGTGCCAGTAGTCAGAACACTGAAGCTTTCTTT. Drawing the rest from reference TRBV19 and TRBJ1-1, the complete variable domain is DGGITQSPKYLFRKEGQNVTLSCEQNLNHDAMYWYRQDPGQGLRLIYYSQIVNDFQKGDIAEGYSVSREKKESFPLTVTSAQKNPTAFYLCASSQNTEAFFGQGTRLTVV.

The rearrangement joins TRBV6-4 to TRBJ2-7; possibly TRBD1 for D (6 bases). V shed 4 bases and J shed 0 bases, with 10 bases lying between them. CDR1 MRHNA and CDR2 SNTAGT come from the germline V gene. The CDR3 extends over 14 amino acids. The CDR3 nucleotides read TGTGCCAGCAGTGGCCGGACAGCCTCCTACGAGCAGTACTTC. This gives the protein CASSGRTASYEQYF.

This rearrangement joins TRBV6-5 to TRBJ2-1, with TRBD1 identical over 7 bases. Germline CDR1 and CDR2: MNHEY and SVGAGI. The CDR3 runs to 14 residues. V was pared by 6 bases and J by 6 bases, with 8 bases of the junction left unmatched. The CDR3 nucleotides are TGTGCCAGCAGGAAGACAGGGTCAAGCAATGAGCAGTTCTTC. Encoded protein: CASRKTGSSNEQFF.

This chain uses TRBV7-9 with TRBJ1-2; TRBD1 agrees at 8 bases. With 3 bases clipped from V and 3 bases from J, the junction kept 3 bases outside the gene matches. Germline CDR1 is SEHNR and CDR2 is FQNEAQ (reference sequence). CDR3 length: 14 amino acids. CDR3: CASSFGQGHYGYTF. The CDR3 bases are TGTGCCAGCAGCTTCGGACAGGGTCACTATGGCTACACCTTC.

This chain's CDR3 is CSASVNEQYF. The CDR3 nucleotides are TGCAGTGCTAGCGTTAACGAGCAGTACTTC. The rearrangement links TRBV20-1 to TRBJ2-7; D gene ambiguous. CDR3 length: 10 residues. V was pared by 3 bases and J by 5 bases, with 5 bases between. In germline, CDR1 is DFQATT, CDR2 SNEGSKA (reference sequence).